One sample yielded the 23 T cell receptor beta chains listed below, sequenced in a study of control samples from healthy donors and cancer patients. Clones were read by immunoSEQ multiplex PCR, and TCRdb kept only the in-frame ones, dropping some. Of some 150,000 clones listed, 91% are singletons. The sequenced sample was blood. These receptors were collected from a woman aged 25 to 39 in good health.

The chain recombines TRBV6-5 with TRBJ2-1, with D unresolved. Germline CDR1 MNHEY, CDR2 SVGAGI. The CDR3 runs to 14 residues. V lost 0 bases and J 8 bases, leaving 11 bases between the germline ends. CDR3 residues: CASSYSSRVYEQFF. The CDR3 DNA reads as TGTGCCAGCAGTTACTCGAGCCGGGTTTATGAGCAGTTCTTC.

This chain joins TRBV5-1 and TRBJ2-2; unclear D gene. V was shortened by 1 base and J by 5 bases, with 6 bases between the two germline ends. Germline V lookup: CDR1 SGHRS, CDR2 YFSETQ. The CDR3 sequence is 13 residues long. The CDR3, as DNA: TGCGCCAGCAGCTTGCTTGAGACCGGGGAGCTGTTTTTT. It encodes CASSLLETGELFF.

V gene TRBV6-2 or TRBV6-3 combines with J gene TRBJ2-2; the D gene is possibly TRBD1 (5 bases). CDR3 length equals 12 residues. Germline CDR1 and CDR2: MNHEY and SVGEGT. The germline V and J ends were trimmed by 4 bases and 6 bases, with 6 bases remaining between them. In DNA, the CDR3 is TGTGCCAGCAGTTGGGGCGCCGGGGAGCTGTTTTTT. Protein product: CASSWGAGELFF.

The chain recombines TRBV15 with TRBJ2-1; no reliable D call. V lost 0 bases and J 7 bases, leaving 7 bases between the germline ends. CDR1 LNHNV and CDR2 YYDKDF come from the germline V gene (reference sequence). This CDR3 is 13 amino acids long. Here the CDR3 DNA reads TGTGCCACCAGCAGAGATCTGAGAAATGAGCAGTTCTTC. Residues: CATSRDLRNEQFF. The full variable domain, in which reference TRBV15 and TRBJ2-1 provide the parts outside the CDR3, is DAMVIQNPRYQVTQFGKPVTLSCSQTLNHNVMYWYQQKSSQAPKLLFHYYDKDFNNEADTPDNFQSRRPNTSFCFLDIRSPGLGDTAMYLCATSRDLRNEQFFGPGTRLTVL.

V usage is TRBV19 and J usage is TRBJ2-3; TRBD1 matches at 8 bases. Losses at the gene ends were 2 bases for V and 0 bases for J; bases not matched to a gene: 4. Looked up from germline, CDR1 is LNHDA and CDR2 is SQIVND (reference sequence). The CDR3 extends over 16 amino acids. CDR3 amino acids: CASSIQGASSTDTQYF. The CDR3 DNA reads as TGTGCCAGTAGTATACAGGGGGCCTCTAGCACAGATACGCAGTATTTT.

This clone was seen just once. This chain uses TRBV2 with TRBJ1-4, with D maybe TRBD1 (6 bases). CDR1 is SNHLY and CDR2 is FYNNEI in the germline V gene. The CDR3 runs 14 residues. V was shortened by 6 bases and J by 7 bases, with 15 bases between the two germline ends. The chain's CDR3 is CASRRAAGVEKLFF. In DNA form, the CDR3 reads TGTGCCAGCAGGAGGGCGGCAGGGGTTGAAAAACTGTTTTTT.

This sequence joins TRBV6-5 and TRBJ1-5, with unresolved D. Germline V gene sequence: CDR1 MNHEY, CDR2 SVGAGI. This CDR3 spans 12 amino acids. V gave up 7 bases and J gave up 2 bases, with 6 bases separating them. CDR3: CASTSGNQPQHF. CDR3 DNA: TGTGCCAGCACCAGTGGCAATCAGCCCCAGCATTTT.

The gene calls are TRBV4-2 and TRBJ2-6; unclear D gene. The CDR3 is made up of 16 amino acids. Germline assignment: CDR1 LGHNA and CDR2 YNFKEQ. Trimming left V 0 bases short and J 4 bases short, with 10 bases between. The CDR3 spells CASSQDLGSGANVLTF. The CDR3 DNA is TGTGCCAGCAGCCAAGATTTAGGGTCAGGGGCCAACGTCCTGACTTTC.

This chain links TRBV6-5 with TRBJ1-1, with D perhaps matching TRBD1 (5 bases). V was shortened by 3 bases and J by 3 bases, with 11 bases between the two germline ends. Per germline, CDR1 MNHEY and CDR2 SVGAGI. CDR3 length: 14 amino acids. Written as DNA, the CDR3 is TGTGCCAGCAGTTATGGGTGGGGGGACACTGAAGCTTTCTTT. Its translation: CASSYGWGDTEAFF.

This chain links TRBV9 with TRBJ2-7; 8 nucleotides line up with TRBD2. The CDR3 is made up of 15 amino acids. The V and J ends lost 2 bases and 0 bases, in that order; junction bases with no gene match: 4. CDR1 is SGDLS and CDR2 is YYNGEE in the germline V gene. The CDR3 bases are TGTGCCAGCAGCGTTAGCGGGATTACCTCCTACGAGCAGTACTTC. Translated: CASSVSGITSYEQYF.

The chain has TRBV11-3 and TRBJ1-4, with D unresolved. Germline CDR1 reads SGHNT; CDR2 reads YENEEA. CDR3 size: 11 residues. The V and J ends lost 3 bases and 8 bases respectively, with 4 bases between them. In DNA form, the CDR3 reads TGTGCCAGCAGCTTGGGAGAAAAACTGTTTTTT. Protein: CASSLGEKLFF.

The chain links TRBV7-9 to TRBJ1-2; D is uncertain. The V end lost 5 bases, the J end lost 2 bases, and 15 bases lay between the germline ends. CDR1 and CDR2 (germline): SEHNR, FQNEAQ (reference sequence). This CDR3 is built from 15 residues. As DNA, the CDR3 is TGTGCCAGCAGCCCTCAACTGACACGAAACTATGGCTACACCTTC. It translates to CASSPQLTRNYGYTF.

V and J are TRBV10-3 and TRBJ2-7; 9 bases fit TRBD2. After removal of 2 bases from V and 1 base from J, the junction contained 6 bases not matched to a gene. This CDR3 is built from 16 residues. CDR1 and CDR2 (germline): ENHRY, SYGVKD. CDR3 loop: CAISEGRGGASYEQYF. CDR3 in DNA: TGTGCCATCAGTGAGGGGCGCGGGGGGGCATCCTACGAGCAGTACTTC.

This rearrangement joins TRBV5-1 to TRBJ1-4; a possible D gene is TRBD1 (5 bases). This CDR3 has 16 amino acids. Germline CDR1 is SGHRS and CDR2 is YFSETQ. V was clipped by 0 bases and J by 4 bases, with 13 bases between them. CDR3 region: CASSLGYGTDNEKLFF. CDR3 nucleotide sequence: TGCGCCAGCAGCTTGGGATACGGGACGGATAATGAAAAACTGTTTTTT.

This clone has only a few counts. The DNA for the CDR3 is TGCGCCAGCAGCCACGGGGCCGCCGAGACCCAGTACTTC. The encoded protein is CASSHGAAETQYF. The chain is built from TRBV4-1 and TRBJ2-5; the D call may be TRBD1 or TRBD2 (5 bases each). V was shortened by 3 bases and J by 5 bases, with 10 bases between the two germline ends. Germline-derived CDR1 and CDR2 are MGHRA and YSYEKL. The CDR3 extends over 13 amino acids.

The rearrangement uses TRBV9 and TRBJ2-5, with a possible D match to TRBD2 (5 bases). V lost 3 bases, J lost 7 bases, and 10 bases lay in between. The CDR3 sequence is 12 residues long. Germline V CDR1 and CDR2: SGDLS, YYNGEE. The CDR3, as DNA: TGTGCCAGCAGCGGTAGAGAGGGGACCCAGTACTTC. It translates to CASSGREGTQYF.

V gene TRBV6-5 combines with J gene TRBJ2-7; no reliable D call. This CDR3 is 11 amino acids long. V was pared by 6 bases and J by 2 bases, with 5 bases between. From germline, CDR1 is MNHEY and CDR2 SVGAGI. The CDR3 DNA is TGTGCCAGCAGCTCTACCTACGAGCAGTACTTC. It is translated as CASSSTYEQYF.

The CDR3 region is CASSYSGQGTSETQYF. In nucleotides, the CDR3 is TGTGCCAGCAGTTACTCGGGACAGGGGACTTCAGAGACCCAGTACTTC. This rearrangement joins TRBV6-5 to TRBJ2-5, with TRBD1 identical over 10 bases. Germline-derived CDR1 and CDR2 are MNHEY and SVGAGI. The ends lost 0 bases at V and 4 bases at J; junction bases unmatched: 5. The CDR3 sequence is 16 residues long.

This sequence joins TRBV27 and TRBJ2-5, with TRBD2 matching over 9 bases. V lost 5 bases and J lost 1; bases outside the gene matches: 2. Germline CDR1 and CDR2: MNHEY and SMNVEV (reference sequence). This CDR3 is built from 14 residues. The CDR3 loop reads CASSIAGAQETQYF. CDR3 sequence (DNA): TGTGCCAGCAGTATAGCGGGGGCCCAAGAGACCCAGTACTTC.

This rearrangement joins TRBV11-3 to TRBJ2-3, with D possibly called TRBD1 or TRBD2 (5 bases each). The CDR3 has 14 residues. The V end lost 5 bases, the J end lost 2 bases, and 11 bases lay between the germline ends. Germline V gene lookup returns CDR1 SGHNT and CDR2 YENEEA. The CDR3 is CASSGGSLTDTQYF. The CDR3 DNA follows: TGTGCCAGCAGCGGGGGTTCCCTCACAGATACGCAGTATTTT.

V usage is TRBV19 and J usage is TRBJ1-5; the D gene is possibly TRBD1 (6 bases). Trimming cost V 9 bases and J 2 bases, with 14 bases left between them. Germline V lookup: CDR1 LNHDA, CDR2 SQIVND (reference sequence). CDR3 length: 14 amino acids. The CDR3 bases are TGTGCCAGCAAGGATGCAGGGGGCAATCAGCCCCAGCATTTT. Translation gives CASKDAGGNQPQHF. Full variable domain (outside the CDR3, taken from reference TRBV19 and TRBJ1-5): DGGITQSPKYLFRKEGQNVTLSCEQNLNHDAMYWYRQDPGQGLRLIYYSQIVNDFQKGDIAEGYSVSREKKESFPLTVTSAQKNPTAFYLCASKDAGGNQPQHFGDGTRLSIL.

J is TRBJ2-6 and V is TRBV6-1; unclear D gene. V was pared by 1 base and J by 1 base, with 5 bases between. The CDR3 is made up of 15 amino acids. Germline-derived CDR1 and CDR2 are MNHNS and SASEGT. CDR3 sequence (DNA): TGTGCCAGCAGTGAAGAGGGTTCTGGGGCCAACGTCCTGACTTTC. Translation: CASSEEGSGANVLTF.

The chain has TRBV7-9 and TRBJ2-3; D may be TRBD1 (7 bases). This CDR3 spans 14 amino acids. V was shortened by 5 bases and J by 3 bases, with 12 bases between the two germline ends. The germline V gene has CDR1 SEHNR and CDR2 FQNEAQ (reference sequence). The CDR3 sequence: CASSPQGRTDTQYF. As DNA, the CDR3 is TGTGCCAGCAGCCCACAGGGGAGGACAGATACGCAGTATTTT. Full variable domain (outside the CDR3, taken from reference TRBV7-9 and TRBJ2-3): DTGVSQNPRHKITKRGQNVTFRCDPISEHNRLYWYRQTLGQGPEFLTYFQNEAQLEKSRLLSDRFSAERPKGSFSTLEIQRTEQGDSAMYLCASSPQGRTDTQYFGPGTRLTVL.